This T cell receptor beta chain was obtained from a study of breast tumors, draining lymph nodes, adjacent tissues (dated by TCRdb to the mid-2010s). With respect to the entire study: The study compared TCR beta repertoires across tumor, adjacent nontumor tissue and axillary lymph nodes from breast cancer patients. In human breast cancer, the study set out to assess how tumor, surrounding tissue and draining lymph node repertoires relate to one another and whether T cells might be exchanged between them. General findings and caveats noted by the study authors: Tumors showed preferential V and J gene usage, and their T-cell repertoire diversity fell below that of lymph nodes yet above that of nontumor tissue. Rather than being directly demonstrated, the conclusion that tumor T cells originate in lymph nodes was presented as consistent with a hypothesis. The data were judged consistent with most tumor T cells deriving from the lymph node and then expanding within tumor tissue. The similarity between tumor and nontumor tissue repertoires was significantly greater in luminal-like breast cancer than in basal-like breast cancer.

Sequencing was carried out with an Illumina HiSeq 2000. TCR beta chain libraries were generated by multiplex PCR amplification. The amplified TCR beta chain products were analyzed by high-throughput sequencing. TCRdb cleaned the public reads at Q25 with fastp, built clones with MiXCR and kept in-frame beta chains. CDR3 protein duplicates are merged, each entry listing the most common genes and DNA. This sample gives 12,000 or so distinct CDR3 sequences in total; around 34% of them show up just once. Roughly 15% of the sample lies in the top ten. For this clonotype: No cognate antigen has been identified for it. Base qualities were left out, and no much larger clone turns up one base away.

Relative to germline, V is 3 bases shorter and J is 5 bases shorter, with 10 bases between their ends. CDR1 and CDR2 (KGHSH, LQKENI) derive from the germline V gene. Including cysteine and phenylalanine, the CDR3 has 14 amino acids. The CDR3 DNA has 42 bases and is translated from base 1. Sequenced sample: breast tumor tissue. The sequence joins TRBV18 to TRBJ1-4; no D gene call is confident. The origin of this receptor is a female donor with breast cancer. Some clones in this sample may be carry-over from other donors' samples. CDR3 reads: CASSPEGRNEKLFF. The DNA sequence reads TGTGCCAGCTCACCCGAAGGTCGGAATGAAAAACTGTTTTTT. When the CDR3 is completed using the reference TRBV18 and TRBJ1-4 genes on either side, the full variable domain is NAGVMQNPRHLVRRRGQEARLRCSPMKGHSHVYWYRQLPEEGLKFMVYLQKENIIDESGMPKERFSAEFPKEGPSILRIQQVVRGDSAAYFCASSPEGRNEKLFFGSGTQLSVL.